This T cell receptor beta chain appears in the sequencing data of a study of OX40 agonist ivuxolimab in advanced cancers. Study background: In three patients, partial responses were observed, one with hepatocellular carcinoma and two with cutaneous melanoma.

The table came from immunoSEQ multiplex PCR; TCRdb's copy has only in-frame clones and leaves some out. The sample holds tens of thousands of clones, approximately 85% seen once. This CDR3 comprises 14 residues. Germline lookup yields CDR1 SGDLS and CDR2 YYNGEE. V shed 4 bases and J shed 5 bases, with 15 bases lying between them. This chain connects TRBV9 to TRBJ2-5; no clear D. Here the sequenced sample was CD4+ or CD8+ T cells sorted from blood, taken in a trial of the OX40 agonist ivuxolimab. The clonotype comes from an adult with an advanced solid tumor such as melanoma, head and neck, liver or kidney cancer. The CDR3 protein is CASSLRSGGETQYF. CDR3 coding DNA: TGTGCCAGCAGCCTAAGAAGTGGTGGGGAGACCCAGTACTTC.